This T cell receptor beta chain was captured by sequencing in a study of cytomegalovirus exposure and HLA in healthy donors. Study outcomes and limitations: Later on, an analysis showed TCR association rates differing by HLA locus, with DRB1 the most and HLA-C the fewest. Reports credit the classifier with highly specific, highly sensitive diagnosis of cytomegalovirus status.

About this clone itself: Its antigen remains unknown.

The PCR was carried out with 60 Vbeta primers and 13 Jbeta primers. Clones were sequenced by immunoSEQ multiplex PCR, and TCRdb holds only the in-frame ones, with some missing. The data show 85,000 to 120,000 clones, less than 90% seen once. Germline V lookup: CDR1 SGHAT, CDR2 FQNNGV. Trimming left V 1 base short and J 4 bases short, with 10 bases between. The CDR3 has 14 residues. Sequencing input: PBMCs. The chain recombines TRBV11-2 with TRBJ2-5; D is possibly TRBD2 (5 bases). The TCR originated in a man aged 35-49 years in good health and CMV-seronegative. Here the CDR3 DNA reads TGTGCCAGCAGCTTAGCGCGGGTAGGAGAGACCCAGTACTTC. Translation: CASSLARVGETQYF. Complete variable domain (other parts from reference TRBV11-2 and TRBJ2-5): EAGVAQSPRYKIIEKRQSVAFWCNPISGHATLYWYQQILGQGPKLLIQFQNNGVVDDSQLPKDRFSAERLKGVDSTLKIQPAKLEDSAVYLCASSLARVGETQYFGPGTRLLVL.